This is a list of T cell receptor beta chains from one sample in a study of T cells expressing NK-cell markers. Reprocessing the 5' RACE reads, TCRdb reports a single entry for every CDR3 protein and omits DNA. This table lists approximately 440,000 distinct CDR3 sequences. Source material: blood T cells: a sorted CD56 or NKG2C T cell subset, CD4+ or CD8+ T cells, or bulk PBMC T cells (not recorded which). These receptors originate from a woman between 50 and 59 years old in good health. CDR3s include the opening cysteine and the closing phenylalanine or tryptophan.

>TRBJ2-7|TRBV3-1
CASSQERGRFSSYEQYF
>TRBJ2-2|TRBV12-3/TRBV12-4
CASSYGTGKLFF
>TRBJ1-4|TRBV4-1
CASSRLEDRVGKLFF
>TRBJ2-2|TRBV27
CASWGSWVGELFF
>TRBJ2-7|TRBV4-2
CASSQEVTSGSYEQYF
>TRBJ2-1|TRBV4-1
CASSLDGGGEQFF
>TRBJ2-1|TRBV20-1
CSARASVGTARYNEQFF
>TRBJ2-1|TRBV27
CASSSGGLVRTHEQFF
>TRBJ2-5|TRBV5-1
CASSLLAGPRGQTQYF
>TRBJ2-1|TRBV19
CASSIISGTNEQFF
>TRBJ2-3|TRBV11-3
CASSQGQGTDTQYF
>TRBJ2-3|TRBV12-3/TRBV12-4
CASSLFIKVGDTQYF
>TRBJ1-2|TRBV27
CASSLTGSSGYTF
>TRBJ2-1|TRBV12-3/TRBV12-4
CATPGGSPYNEQFF
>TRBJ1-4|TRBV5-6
CASSLAGGLELFF
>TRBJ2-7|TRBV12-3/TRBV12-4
CASSFGGFYEQYF
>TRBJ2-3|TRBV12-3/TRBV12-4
CASRDDWDTQYF
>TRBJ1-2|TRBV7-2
CASSLDRANYGYTF
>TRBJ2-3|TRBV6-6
CASSYSIVAGVSTDTQYF
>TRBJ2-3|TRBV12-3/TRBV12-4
CASRNTGEDTQYF
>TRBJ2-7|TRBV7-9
CASSSASGAYEQYF
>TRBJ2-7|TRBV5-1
CASTAWGQAGGYYEQYF
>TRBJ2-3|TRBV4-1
CASSPAGEVTDTQYF
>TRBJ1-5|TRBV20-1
CSARDKRTGGLIRNQPQHF
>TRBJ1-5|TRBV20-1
CSAKGQGDLQPQHF
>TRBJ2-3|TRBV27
CASRDSTDTQYF
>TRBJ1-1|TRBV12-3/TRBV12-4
CASSARQGVTEAFF
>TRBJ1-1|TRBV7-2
CASSRVETVNTEAFF
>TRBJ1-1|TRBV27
CASSLHSGRTSEAFF
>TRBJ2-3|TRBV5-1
CASTRGSDMSQYF
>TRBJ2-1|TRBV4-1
CASSQVGLAGSGMGSYNEQFF
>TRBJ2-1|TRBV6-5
CASTLEKEQFF
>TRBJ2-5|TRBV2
CASSDGQGLETQYF
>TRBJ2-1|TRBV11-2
CASTPGSLWDGEWGNEQFF
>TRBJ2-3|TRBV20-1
CSAAGTFGTDTQYF
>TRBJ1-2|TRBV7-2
CASSFEGALGYGYTF
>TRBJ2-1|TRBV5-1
CASGISGQETGEQFF
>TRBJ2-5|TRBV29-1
CSVTLLRRGEQETQYF
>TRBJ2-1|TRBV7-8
CASSLESSGIDEQFF
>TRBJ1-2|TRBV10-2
CASTEEHRVYGYTF
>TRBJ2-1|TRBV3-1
CASTPGGRAYNEQFF
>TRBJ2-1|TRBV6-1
CASSEARGNNEQFF
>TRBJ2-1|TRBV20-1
CSLQVASGRDEQFF
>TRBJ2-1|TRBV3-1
CASSHLGRRTTHNEQFF
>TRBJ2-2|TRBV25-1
CASSPWTVNTGELFF
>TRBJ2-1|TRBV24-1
CATSPRGFHNEQFF
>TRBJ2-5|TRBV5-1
CASSLLGAASGRASVFQETQYF
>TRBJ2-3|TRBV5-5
CASSSSSLLTDTQYF